This T cell receptor beta chain came from a study of sequential checkpoint blockade in melanoma. TCRdb's table, derived via immunoSEQ multiplex PCR, lists solely in-frame clones and lacks some. The sample lists approximately 26,000 clones, about three quarters occurring once. As to treatment: randomized to nivolumab then ipilimumab (arm A) or the reverse (arm B). PBMC sorting kept live CD3+CD8+ cells without CD19 or CD56. This clone came up a few times. The ends lost 0 bases at V and 1 base at J; junction bases unmatched: 7. CDR3 length: 18 amino acids. Germline V CDR1 and CDR2: SGHVS, FNYEAQ. The chain couples TRBV7-6 to TRBJ2-5, with 11 nucleotides matching TRBD2. The source was CD8+ T cells sorted from blood (inferred from file names), collected from a patient given nivolumab and ipilimumab in sequence. The sequence was obtained from a human donor with melanoma. CDR3 nucleotides: TGTGCCAGCAGCTTAGCCGGGGGACTAGCGGTATTCCAAGAGACCCAGTACTTC. Protein: CASSLAGGLAVFQETQYF.